The clone carrying this T cell receptor beta chain was recorded many times. Its antigen remains unidentified. A universal primer binding site was introduced by template switching. The final cDNA contained unique molecular identifiers. TCRdb reanalysed the 5' RACE reads using MiXCR and keeps one entry per CDR3 protein. The data show fewer than 250,000 distinct CDR3 sequences, 6% to 8.5% seen once. Germline loops: CDR1 SQVTM, CDR2 ANQGSEA. Trimming removed 0 bases at V and 5 bases at J, with 13 bases between. The CDR3 covers 14 residues. These data are taken from a study of identical twins. Healthy Caucasians made up all donors. Study results and limitations: Models, which agreed with sharing between unrelated individuals, nonetheless underestimated the out-of-frame TCR alpha sharing seen in monozygotic twins.

This same sample was also part of a study on yellow fever vaccine responses in identical twins.

The clonotype comes from a woman under 30 in good health. The chain carries TRBV29-1 and TRBJ1-1; the D gene is possibly TRBD1 (6 bases). Input material: CD8+ T cells sorted from blood. The DNA of the CDR3 is TGCAGCGTTGAAGACCCCACAGGGCGGACTGAAGCTTTCTTT. Translation: CSVEDPTGRTEAFF.